This record looks at one T cell receptor beta chain sequence and its context. The data were obtained in a study of blood T cell repertoires in COVID-19. The CDR3 loop spans 13 amino acids. V dropped 3 bases and J dropped 1 base, with 10 bases sitting between them. Per germline, CDR1 GTSNPN and CDR2 SVGIG (reference sequence). TCRdb's copy holds only in-frame clones and misses some; the assay was immunoSEQ multiplex PCR. The top ten clones hold around 5.9% of a sample with about 320,000 clones, roughly 87% of them seen once. Material for sequencing was PBMCs or T cells enriched from blood (not recorded which). The sequence was collected from a woman in her twenties or thirties who had recovered from COVID-19. J is TRBJ2-7 and V is TRBV30; D might be TRBD1 (6 bases). As DNA, the CDR3 is TGTGCCTGGAGCCTGACAGGTTCCTACGAGCAGTACTTC. Translation gives CAWSLTGSYEQYF.